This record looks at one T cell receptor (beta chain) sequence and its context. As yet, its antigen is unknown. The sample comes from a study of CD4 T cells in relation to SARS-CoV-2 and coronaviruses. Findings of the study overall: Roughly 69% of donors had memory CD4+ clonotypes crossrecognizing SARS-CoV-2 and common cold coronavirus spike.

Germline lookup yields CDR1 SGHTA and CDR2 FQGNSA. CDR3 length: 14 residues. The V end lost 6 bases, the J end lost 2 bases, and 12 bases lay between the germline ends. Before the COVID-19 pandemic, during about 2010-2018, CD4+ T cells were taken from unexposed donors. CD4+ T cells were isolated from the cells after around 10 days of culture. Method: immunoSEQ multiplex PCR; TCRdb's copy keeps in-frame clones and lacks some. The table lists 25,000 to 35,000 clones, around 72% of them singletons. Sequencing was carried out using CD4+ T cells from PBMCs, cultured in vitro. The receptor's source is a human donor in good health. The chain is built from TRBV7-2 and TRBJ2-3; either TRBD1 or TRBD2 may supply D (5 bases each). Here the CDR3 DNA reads TGTGCCAGCAGTAATGAGGGGCACACAGATACGCAGTATTTT. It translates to CASSNEGHTDTQYF.